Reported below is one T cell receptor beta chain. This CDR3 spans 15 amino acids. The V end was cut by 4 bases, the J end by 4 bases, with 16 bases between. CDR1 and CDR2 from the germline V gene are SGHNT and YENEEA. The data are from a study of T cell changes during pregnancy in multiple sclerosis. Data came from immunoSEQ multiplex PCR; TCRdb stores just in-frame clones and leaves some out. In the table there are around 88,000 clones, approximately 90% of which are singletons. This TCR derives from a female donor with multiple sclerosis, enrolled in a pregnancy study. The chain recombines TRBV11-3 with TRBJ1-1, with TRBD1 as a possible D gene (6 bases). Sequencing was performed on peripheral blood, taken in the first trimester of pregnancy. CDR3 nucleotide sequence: TGTGCCAGCAGCTCACGGGGGGCGAGGGGCACTGAAGCTTTCTTT. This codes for CASSSRGARGTEAFF.